This TCR beta chain was documented in a study of T cells in narcolepsy. As for the study in general: Enrolled donors included narcolepsy type 1 or type 2 patients and healthy controls.

This CDR3 contains 15 residues. With 2 bases clipped from V and 8 bases from J, the junction kept 7 bases outside the gene matches. The V gene's germline CDR1 is SGHRS and CDR2 YFSETQ. Regarding the study as a whole: Blood of same and different patients, but not healthy controls, reportedly held recurring autoreactive clonotypes. HCRT-specific and TRIB2-specific autoreactive clonotypes appeared among same-patient CSF and blood CD4+ clonotypes.

Profiling relied on immunoSEQ multiplex PCR, and the TCRdb table lists in-frame clones only, not all of them. The sample lists 25,000 to 35,000 clones; 85% to 90% were seen once. Notes on this clone: Its antigen is not identified.

The V call is TRBV5-1, the J call TRBJ2-1, with TRBD1 matching over 10 bases. Sequencing used CD45RA- memory CD4+ T cells from PBMCs. The TCR comes from a human donor with narcolepsy. The CDR3 nucleotides are TGCGCCAGCAGCTTAGACAGGGGGCGGCTAGATGAGCAGTTCTTC. This sequence encodes CASSLDRGRLDEQFF.